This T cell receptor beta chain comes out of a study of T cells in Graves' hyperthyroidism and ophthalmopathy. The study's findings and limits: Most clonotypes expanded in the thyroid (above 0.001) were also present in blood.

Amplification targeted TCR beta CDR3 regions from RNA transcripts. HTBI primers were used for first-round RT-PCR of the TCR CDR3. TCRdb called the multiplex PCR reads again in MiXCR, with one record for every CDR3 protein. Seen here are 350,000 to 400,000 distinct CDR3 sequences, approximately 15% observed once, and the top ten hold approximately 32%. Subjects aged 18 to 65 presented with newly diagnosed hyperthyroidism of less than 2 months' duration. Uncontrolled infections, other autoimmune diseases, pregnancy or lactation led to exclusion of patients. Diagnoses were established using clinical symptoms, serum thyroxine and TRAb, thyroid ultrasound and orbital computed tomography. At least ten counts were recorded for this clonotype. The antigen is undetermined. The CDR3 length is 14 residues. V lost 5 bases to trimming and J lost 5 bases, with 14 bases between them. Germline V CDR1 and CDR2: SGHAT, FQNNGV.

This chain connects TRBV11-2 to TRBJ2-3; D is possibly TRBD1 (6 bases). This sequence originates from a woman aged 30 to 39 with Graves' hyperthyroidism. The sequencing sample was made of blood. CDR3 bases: TGTGCCAGCAGCCTAACCGTGACAGGAGATACGCAGTATTTT. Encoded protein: CASSLTVTGDTQYF.